This TCR beta chain is drawn from a study of cytomegalovirus exposure and HLA in healthy donors. Germline V gives CDR1 MNHEY, CDR2 SVGAGI. V shed 10 bases and J 7 bases; nucleotides not matched to a gene: 9. This CDR3 is 13 amino acids long. For this clone: What it binds is not known.

13 Jbeta primers and 60 Vbeta primers were used for the PCR. Clones were sequenced by immunoSEQ multiplex PCR, and TCRdb holds only the in-frame ones, with some missing. The sample consists of hundreds of thousands of clones, around 79% of them appearing once. Study results and limitations: Earlier results showed most TCR beta V segments being productive about 90% or about 30% of the time.

The V call is TRBV6-5, the J call TRBJ1-2; 10 bases are a match to TRBD1. Sequenced material: PBMCs. The receptor comes from a young man in good health and CMV-seronegative. This CDR3 is CATYKTGGLGYTF. The CDR3 DNA reads as TGTGCCACATACAAGACAGGGGGCCTTGGCTACACCTTC.